These 10 T cell receptor beta chains share one sample of origin, sequenced in a study of shared clonotypes between healthy human individuals (dated by TCRdb to the early 2020s). Library preparation was by the immunoSEQ multiplex PCR assay. TCRdb re-hosts the immuneACCESS table, in-frame sequences only. Its copies lack some clones; in the studies checked, an unresolved V gene accounts for under half of them, and the cause for the rest is not known. Present in this sample are around 510,000 clones, more than 95% of which were seen just once. The ten largest clones add up to around 0.066% of the sample. Material for sequencing was naive CD4+ T cells sorted from blood. The cell subset or site label, as the study defines it: CD45RA+ positively selected. The receptors derive from a woman in her thirties in good health.

The chain has TRBV4-1 and TRBJ2-7, with TRBD2 matching over 7 bases. J lost 1 base, V lost 1 base, and 10 bases had no gene match. CDR1 is MGHRA and CDR2 is YSYEKL in the germline V gene. The CDR3 extends over 17 amino acids. The CDR3 is CASSQARGSGPSYEQYF. CDR3 coding DNA: TGCGCCAGCAGCCAAGCCCGGGGTAGCGGGCCGTCCTACGAGCAGTACTTC.

The rearrangement uses TRBV19 and TRBJ1-4; TRBD1 matches at 9 bases. The V gene end was trimmed by 3 bases and the J gene end by 7 bases; junction bases not matched to a gene: 9. This CDR3 region has 16 residues. Per germline, CDR1 LNHDA and CDR2 SQIVND (reference sequence). The CDR3 reads CASSISTGGRSEKLFF. The CDR3 region has the DNA TGTGCCAGTAGTATTTCAACAGGGGGCAGGAGTGAAAAACTGTTTTTT.

The chain uses TRBV28 and TRBJ1-2; 7 bases map to TRBD1. The CDR3 spans 16 residues. Germline trimming cut 5 bases from V and 8 bases from J; bases unmatched to any gene: 17. Per the germline V gene, CDR1 is MDHEN and CDR2 is SYDVKM. CDR3 bases: TGTGCCAGCAGTACCCTCCCCTGGGAGGGGGCTGAAGGCTACACCTTC. It translates to CASSTLPWEGAEGYTF.

V is TRBV15 and J is TRBJ2-7, with D possibly being TRBD1 (5 bases). Germline CDR1 reads LNHNV; CDR2 reads YYDKDF (reference sequence). The V end lost 0 bases, the J end lost 0 bases, and 9 bases lay between the germline ends. This CDR3 comprises 15 residues. The CDR3 nucleotides read TGTGCCACCAGCAGAGACAGGGAAAGCTCCTACGAGCAGTACTTC. It translates to CATSRDRESSYEQYF.

V usage is TRBV5-1 and J usage is TRBJ2-5, with 7 bases identical to TRBD2. V lost 5 bases to trimming and J lost 4 bases; unmatched junction nucleotides: 11. CDR3 length: 15 amino acids. The germline CDR1 and CDR2 sequences are SGHRS and YFSETQ. This CDR3 is CASRTAAGVSETQYF. The CDR3 DNA reads as TGCGCCAGCAGGACTGCCGCGGGAGTGTCAGAGACCCAGTACTTC.

Of note for this clone: The sample contains more than one DNA sequence encoding this CDR3. This sequence joins TRBV10-3 and TRBJ1-5; D is uncertain. Germline CDR1 and CDR2: ENHRY and SYGVKD. Trimming pared 4 bases from V and 0 bases from J, leaving 4 bases between. The CDR3 sequence is 13 residues long. Here the CDR3 DNA reads TGTGCCATCAGTGTGGGTAGCAATCAGCCCCAGCATTTT. Its translation: CAISVGSNQPQHF.

V and J are TRBV5-1 and TRBJ1-4; possible D gene TRBD1, 6 bases. V was shortened by 2 bases and J by 4 bases, with 15 bases between the two germline ends. This CDR3 has 16 residues. In germline, CDR1 is SGHRS, CDR2 YFSETQ. The CDR3 DNA reads TGCGCCAGCAGCTTTGGCCGGACAGCTGTTAATGAAAAACTGTTTTTT. The encoded protein is CASSFGRTAVNEKLFF.

The chain couples TRBV18 to TRBJ2-3, with 7 bases fitting TRBD2. Trimming cost V 6 bases and J 2 bases; bases outside gene matches: 14. Germline V gene lookup returns CDR1 KGHSH and CDR2 LQKENI. The CDR3 spans 17 residues. The chain's CDR3 is CASSRLAEGIHTDTQYF. In nucleotides, the CDR3 is TGTGCCAGCTCCAGGCTAGCGGAGGGGATACACACAGATACGCAGTATTTT.

V is TRBV29-1 and J is TRBJ1-1; 10 bases align to TRBD1. This CDR3 comprises 16 residues. The germline CDR1 and CDR2 sequences are SQVTM and ANQGSEA. Trimming took 6 bases from V and 1 from J; bases not matched to a gene: 11. CDR3: CSVTGDRGDSNTEAFF. CDR3 bases: TGCAGCGTGACGGGGGACAGGGGTGATTCGAACACTGAAGCTTTCTTT.

This rearrangement joins TRBV5-4 to TRBJ2-1; 9 nucleotides agree with TRBD1. V shed 2 bases, J shed 2 bases, and the junction held 5 bases outside the gene matches. Germline CDR1 is SGHNT and CDR2 is YYREEE (reference sequence). The CDR3 totals 16 residues. CDR3: CASSFGRDRAYNEQFF. The CDR3 coding sequence is TGTGCCAGCAGCTTTGGCCGGGACAGGGCCTACAATGAGCAGTTCTTC. Based on the CDR3 plus reference TRBV5-4 and TRBJ2-1, the full variable domain is ETGVTQSPTHLIKTRGQQVTLRCSSQSGHNTVSWYQQALGQGPQFIFQYYREEENGRGNFPPRFSGLQFPNYSSELNVNALELDDSALYLCASSFGRDRAYNEQFFGPGTRLTVL.